This is a list of T cell receptor beta chains from one sample in a study of Tregs in tolerant kidney transplant recipients. Sequencing used immunoSEQ multiplex PCR; TCRdb keeps in-frame clones, though not all of them. The table lists around 77,000 clones, 98% of them singletons, with around 0.58% in the top ten. The input for sequencing was CD4+ T cells from blood, taken before the transplant. Source of these receptors: a human donor who received a combined kidney and bone marrow transplant. CDR3s include the opening cysteine and the closing phenylalanine or tryptophan. A D gene is named only where the DNA matches it firmly. Expanded clones are given a class, and other clones once, few, many or no size at all.

>TRBJ2-3|once|TRBV7-3|TRBD2
CASSLFGGRISDTQYF
TGTGCCAGCAGCTTATTCGGCGGGAGAATCTCAGATACGCAGTATTTT
>TRBJ2-5|.|TRBV25-1|.
CASSLGETQYF
TGTGCCAGCAGTCTCGGGGAGACCCAGTACTTC
>TRBJ1-1|.|TRBV6-1|TRBD1
CASRPSPTGGYEAFF
TGTGCCAGCAGGCCGTCGCCAACAGGGGGCTATGAAGCTTTCTTT
>TRBJ1-1|.|TRBV5-1|.
CASTRGTLQGGTEAFF
TGCGCCAGCACCCGGGGGACTCTCCAGGGAGGGACTGAAGCTTTCTTT
>TRBJ2-7|.|TRBV7-2|TRBD1
CASRSGGFGEQYF
TGTGCCAGCAGGTCAGGGGGATTCGGCGAGCAGTACTTC
>TRBJ1-3|.|TRBV5-6|.
CASSIGTIGNTIYF
TGTGCCAGCAGCATTGGGACAATCGGAAACACCATATATTTT
>TRBJ2-1|.|TRBV7-3|TRBD2
CASSPSSGSYNEQFF
TGTGCCAGCAGCCCGTCTAGCGGATCCTACAATGAGCAGTTCTTC
>TRBJ2-5|.|TRBV7-9|.
CVSGGYQETQYF
TGTGTCAGCGGCGGATACCAAGAGACCCAGTACTTC
>TRBJ2-1|.|TRBV5-1|.
CASSLELNNNEQFF
TGCGCCAGCAGCTTGGAGCTGAATAACAATGAGCAGTTCTTC
>TRBJ2-7|.|TRBV9|TRBD2
CASSVSTSGRGSYEQYF
TGTGCCAGCAGCGTATCAACTAGCGGGAGGGGATCCTACGAGCAGTACTTC
>TRBJ2-2|.|TRBV29-1|TRBD2
CSVVIAGAGELFF
TGCAGCGTTGTAATAGCGGGAGCCGGGGAGCTGTTTTTT
>TRBJ2-2|.|TRBV7-3|TRBD2
CASSRSGSAGVIGELFF
TGTGCCAGCAGTCGTAGCGGGAGTGCTGGGGTTATAGGGGAGCTGTTTTTT
>TRBJ1-5|.|TRBV19|.
CASSIAGFESQPQHF
TGTGCCAGTAGTATCGCGGGGTTTGAGAGTCAGCCCCAGCATTTT
>TRBJ1-1|.|TRBV5-1|TRBD1
CASSSEIQGARTEAFF
TGCGCCAGCAGCTCGGAAATACAGGGGGCAAGGACTGAAGCTTTCTTT
>TRBJ2-7|few|TRBV7-6|TRBD1
CASSWTGGTDEQYF
TGTGCCAGCAGCTGGACAGGGGGGACGGACGAGCAGTACTTC
>TRBJ2-1|.|TRBV14|TRBD2
CASSQASSGRAQQFF
TGTGCCAGCAGCCAAGCTTCTAGCGGGAGGGCTCAGCAGTTCTTC
>TRBJ2-7|.|TRBV29-1|.
CSVVGTDFYEQYF
TGCAGCGTTGTCGGGACTGATTTCTACGAGCAGTACTTC
>TRBJ2-7|.|TRBV30|TRBD1
CAWGTGVFLSEQYF
TGTGCCTGGGGTACAGGGGTTTTTCTTTCCGAGCAGTACTTC
>TRBJ1-5|.|TRBV30|.
CAWSVTGNQPQHF
TGTGCCTGGAGCGTCACGGGGAATCAGCCCCAGCATTTT
>TRBJ2-2|.|TRBV10-3|TRBD1
CAISEKTTGLTNTGELFF
TGTGCCATCAGTGAGAAAACGACAGGGCTCACGAACACCGGGGAGCTGTTTTTT
>TRBJ2-2|.|TRBV6-1|TRBD1
CASSEYTGTAGSGELFF
TGTGCCAGCAGTGAATATACCGGGACAGCTGGCTCCGGGGAGCTGTTTTTT
>TRBJ1-1|.|TRBV7-9|.
CASSPAGSVRTEAFF
TGTGCCAGCAGCCCGGCAGGGTCGGTTAGGACTGAAGCTTTCTTT
>TRBJ2-7|.|TRBV5-6|TRBD1
CASSEGTGGFLGSYEQYF
TGTGCCAGCAGCGAGGGGACAGGGGGTTTTTTGGGGTCCTACGAGCAGTACTTC
>TRBJ2-5|.|TRBV7-6|TRBD2
CASSLLLAGEETQYF
TGTGCCAGCAGCTTATTACTAGCGGGAGAAGAGACCCAGTACTTC
>TRBJ1-2|.|TRBV4-2|.
CASSQDSQEAYGYTF
TGTGCCAGCAGCCAAGACTCCCAGGAGGCCTATGGCTACACCTTC
>TRBJ2-2|.|TRBV18|TRBD1
CASSQIQGANTGELFF
TGTGCCAGCTCACAAATACAGGGGGCGAACACCGGGGAGCTGTTTTTT
>TRBJ2-1|.|TRBV7-6|TRBD2
CASSPRAGVYNEQFF
TGTGCCAGCAGCCCACGGGCGGGGGTCTACAATGAGCAGTTCTTC
>TRBJ1-2|.|TRBV7-2|.
CASSLGGPNYGYTF
TGTGCCAGCAGCCTAGGAGGGCCTAACTATGGCTACACCTTC
>TRBJ1-4|.|TRBV11-2|TRBD1
CASSSTGTGYEKLFF
TGTGCCAGCAGCTCGACCGGGACAGGGTATGAAAAACTGTTTTTT
>TRBJ1-2|.|TRBV5-1|TRBD1
CASRPGGVYGYTF
TGCGCCAGCAGACCAGGGGGTGTCTATGGCTACACCTTC
>TRBJ2-5|.|TRBV12-5|.
CASGPPRPAGETQYF
TGTGCTAGTGGACCACCCCGGCCGGCGGGGGAGACCCAGTACTTC
>TRBJ2-1|.|TRBV6-6|.
CASSYWAGFNEQFF
TGTGCCAGCAGTTATTGGGCGGGGTTCAATGAGCAGTTCTTC
>TRBJ2-2|.|TRBV5-5|.
CASSPSGDTGELFF
TGTGCCAGCAGTCCCTCGGGGGACACCGGGGAGCTGTTTTTT
>TRBJ2-7|.|TRBV5-1|.
CASSRGGTLDEQYF
TGCGCCAGCAGTAGGGGGGGGACCTTGGACGAGCAGTACTTC
>TRBJ2-2|.|TRBV7-7|.
CASSLANLGELFF
TGTGCCAGCAGCTTGGCAAATCTGGGGGAGCTGTTTTTT
>TRBJ2-7|.|TRBV4-1|TRBD2
CASSQISSGRYSYEQYF
TGCGCCAGCAGCCAAATTTCCAGCGGGAGGTACTCCTACGAGCAGTACTTC
>TRBJ2-3|.|TRBV19|TRBD2
CASRRAGTSGAISTDTQYF
TGTGCCAGCCGCAGGGCCGGGACTAGCGGAGCAATTAGCACAGATACGCAGTATTTT
>TRBJ2-7|once|TRBV5-6|.
CASSYRILYEQYF
TGTGCCAGCAGCTACAGGATCCTGTACGAGCAGTACTTC
>TRBJ2-7|.|TRBV5-4|TRBD1
CASSEGQGVVHEQYF
TGTGCCAGCAGCGAGGGACAGGGGGTTGTTCACGAGCAGTACTTC
>TRBJ2-7|.|TRBV30|TRBD1
CASRTGNSYEQYF
TGTGCCTCCCGGACAGGGAACTCCTACGAGCAGTACTTC
>TRBJ1-3|.|TRBV7-2|.
CASSLAGGSTGNTIYF
TGTGCCAGCAGCTTAGCGGGAGGTAGTACTGGAAACACCATATATTTT
>TRBJ2-7|.|TRBV12-2|.
CASRLENRHLFFYEQYF
TGTGCAAGTCGCTTAGAAAACCGTCACTTATTCTTTTACGAGCAGTACTTC
>TRBJ2-1|.|TRBV4-3|TRBD2
CASSQDFRSGRGEQFF
TGCGCCAGCAGCCAAGATTTTAGGAGCGGGAGGGGTGAGCAGTTCTTC
>TRBJ2-3|.|TRBV9|TRBD2
CASSVESGRTDTQYF
TGTGCCAGCAGCGTAGAGAGCGGGAGGACAGATACGCAGTATTTT
>TRBJ2-5|.|TRBV6-1|.
CASSRGAQETQYF
TGTGCCAGCTCACGGGGAGCTCAAGAGACCCAGTACTTC
>TRBJ2-4|.|TRBV4-3|TRBD1
CASSLRQGDSIQYF
TGCGCCAGCAGCCTGCGGCAGGGGGATAGCATTCAGTACTTC
>TRBJ2-1|.|TRBV7-2|TRBD2
CASSFGLAGGGEQFF
TGTGCCAGCAGCTTTGGGCTAGCGGGAGGGGGTGAGCAGTTCTTC
>TRBJ2-3|.|TRBV4-3|TRBD2
CASSPSGTDTQYF
TGCGCCAGCAGCCCCAGCGGGACGGATACGCAGTATTTT
>TRBJ2-3|.|TRBV7-9|.
CASSFGGTSTDTQYF
TGTGCCAGCAGCTTTGGCGGGACTAGCACAGATACGCAGTATTTT
>TRBJ2-2|.|TRBV6-5|.
CASKAQESNTGELFF
TGTGCCAGCAAGGCACAGGAGTCGAACACCGGGGAGCTGTTTTTT
>TRBJ2-7|.|TRBV14|.
CASSQDMLVGRYF
TGTGCCAGCAGCCAAGACATGTTGGTGGGCCGGTACTTC
>TRBJ1-4|.|TRBV29-1|.
CSVEGGAGREKLFF
TGCAGCGTTGAAGGTGGGGCTGGAAGAGAAAAACTGTTTTTT
>TRBJ2-7|.|TRBV5-5|TRBD1
CASSLGGPRLSFEQYF
TGTGCCAGCAGCTTAGGGGGCCCGCGTCTTTCCTTCGAGCAGTACTTC
>TRBJ2-1|.|TRBV4-1|.
CASSQDPQGLARFNEQFF
TGCGCCAGCAGCCAAGATCCGCAGGGGCTCGCTCGTTTCAATGAGCAGTTCTTC
>TRBJ2-3|.|TRBV7-2|.
CASTGLLSTDTQYF
TGTGCCAGCACCGGACTTCTAAGCACAGATACGCAGTATTTT
>TRBJ2-7|.|TRBV7-2|TRBD1
CASSAGQGGSDEQYF
TGTGCCAGCAGCGCGGGACAGGGGGGTTCGGACGAGCAGTACTTC